This is a list of T cell receptor beta chains from one sample in a study of Ad26.COV2.S vaccination and SARS-CoV-2 variants. Here immunoSEQ multiplex PCR was the method, and the copy in TCRdb shows in-frame clones only, minus some. The sample carries around 250,000 clones, around nine tenths recorded once. The starting material was peripheral blood, obtained in a trial of Ad26.COV2.S vaccine versus placebo. Receptor source: a person aged 18-65 years who received the Ad26.COV2.S COVID-19 vaccine or a placebo. Each CDR3 is given with its conserved first and last residue. D genes are given only for firm matches. Some rows mark clone size as missing; the rest say once, few, many or name a class of expanded clone.

TRBD2	TRBJ2-5	TRBV7-8	13	-	CASGKRGQETQYF	TGTGCCAGCGGCAAGCGGGGACAAGAGACCCAGTACTTC
TRBD2	TRBJ2-3	TRBV9	15	-	CASNVDSGIEDTQYF	TGTGCCAGCAACGTAGATAGCGGGATCGAGGATACGCAGTATTTT
-	TRBJ2-5	TRBV30	14	-	CAWSVRDGQETQYF	TGTGCCTGGAGTGTACGGGACGGTCAAGAGACCCAGTACTTC
TRBD2	TRBJ2-1	TRBV7-6	15	-	CASSLGLAGSGEQFF	TGTGCCAGCAGCTTAGGACTAGCGGGGAGTGGGGAGCAGTTCTTC
-	TRBJ2-1	TRBV2	13	many	CASSESVYNEQFF	TGTGCCAGCAGTGAATCTGTATACAATGAGCAGTTCTTC
-	TRBJ1-2	TRBV5-1	14	-	CASSLGWGEGGYTF	TGCGCCAGCAGCTTGGGGTGGGGCGAGGGCGGCTACACCTTC
-	TRBJ2-1	TRBV5-1	13	-	CASSAGVVNEQFF	TGCGCCAGCAGCGCAGGGGTCGTGAATGAGCAGTTCTTC
-	TRBJ2-3	TRBV5-6	16	-	CASSLVGRPSTDTQYF	TGTGCCAGCAGCTTGGTCGGCAGACCAAGCACAGATACGCAGTATTTT
-	TRBJ1-1	TRBV27	15	-	CASSFWGTELTEAFF	TGTGCCAGCAGTTTCTGGGGGACTGAACTCACTGAAGCTTTCTTT
TRBD1	TRBJ2-5	TRBV27	15	-	CASSPGTARVETQYF	TGTGCCAGCAGTCCCGGGACAGCGAGGGTAGAGACCCAGTACTTC
TRBD1	TRBJ2-2	TRBV2	15	once	CASSAGGFDTGELFF	TGTGCCAGCAGTGCAGGGGGATTCGACACCGGGGAGCTGTTTTTT
TRBD2	TRBJ2-1	TRBV24-1	16	-	CATSDRGLAGNNEQFF	TGTGCCACCAGTGACCGTGGACTAGCCGGAAACAATGAGCAGTTCTTC
-	TRBJ1-1	TRBV19	14	-	CASRSGLLNTEAFF	TGTGCCAGTCGTTCGGGTCTTTTAAACACTGAAGCTTTCTTT
-	TRBJ2-3	TRBV5-4	15	-	CASRPGLRRTDTQYF	TGTGCCAGCAGGCCGGGTCTTAGACGTACAGATACGCAGTATTTT
-	TRBJ2-3	TRBV6-2/TRBV6-3	13	-	CASSSQGADTQYF	TGTGCCAGCAGCTCTCAGGGAGCGGATACGCAGTATTTT
-	TRBJ2-7	TRBV5-4	12	-	CASSLGGYEQYF	TGTGCCAGCAGCTTGGGGGGCTACGAGCAGTACTTC
-	TRBJ1-4	TRBV4-3	16	-	CASSPRTGATNEKLFF	TGCGCCAGCAGCCCACGGACGGGTGCAACTAATGAAAAACTGTTTTTT
TRBD1	TRBJ1-2	TRBV5-1	15	-	CASSLEGQGGRGYTF	TGCGCCAGCAGCTTGGAGGGACAGGGAGGTAGAGGCTACACCTTC
-	TRBJ1-5	TRBV5-8	15	-	CASSEDGFSNQPQHF	TGTGCCAGCAGCGAGGACGGATTTAGCAATCAGCCCCAGCATTTT
-	TRBJ2-1	TRBV11-2	11	-	CASRWGPEQFF	TGTGCCAGCAGGTGGGGCCCGGAGCAGTTCTTC
-	TRBJ2-3	TRBV2	16	-	CASSEYGRGGTDTQYF	TGTGCCAGCAGTGAATATGGCCGTGGGGGCACAGATACGCAGTATTTT
TRBD2	TRBJ2-1	TRBV19	17	-	CASSNPGTSGRGAEQFF	TGTGCCAGTAGTAACCCGGGGACTAGCGGGAGGGGGGCTGAGCAGTTCTTC
TRBD1	TRBJ1-2	TRBV4-1	18	-	CASSRNLERDRGNYGYTF	TGCGCCAGCAGCCGCAACCTCGAAAGGGACAGGGGTAACTATGGCTACACCTTC
TRBD2	TRBJ2-1	TRBV7-3	18	-	CASSSETLSGSSYNEQFF	TGTGCCAGCAGCTCCGAGACATTAAGCGGGAGCTCCTACAATGAGCAGTTCTTC
TRBD2	TRBJ2-5	TRBV7-9	14	-	CASSLAGGSGSQYF	TGTGCCAGCAGCTTAGCGGGAGGGTCCGGGTCCCAGTACTTC
TRBD1	TRBJ1-1	TRBV6-2/TRBV6-3	14	few	CASSYTGEHTEAFF	TGTGCCAGCAGTTATACAGGGGAACACACTGAAGCTTTCTTT
TRBD1	TRBJ1-6	TRBV5-6	16	once	CASSTQGASYNSPLHF	TGTGCCAGCAGCACCCAGGGGGCTTCCTATAATTCACCCCTCCACTTT
-	TRBJ2-2	TRBV18	15	-	CASHSWLPNTGELFF	TGTGCCAGCCATTCTTGGCTTCCCAACACCGGGGAGCTGTTTTTT
TRBD1	TRBJ1-2	TRBV7-8	13	-	CASSWDRDYGYTF	TGTGCCAGCAGCTGGGACAGGGACTATGGCTACACCTTC
TRBD1	TRBJ2-5	TRBV13	14	-	CASSPRDSQETQYF	TGTGCCAGCAGCCCGAGGGACAGCCAAGAGACCCAGTACTTC
TRBD2	TRBJ2-1	TRBV6-5	16	-	CASSSYSGRGYNEQFF	TGTGCCAGCAGTTCCTATAGCGGGAGGGGGTACAATGAGCAGTTCTTC
-	TRBJ2-6	TRBV3-1/TRBV3-2	20	-	CASRQGETLTYSSGANVLTF	TGTGCCAGCAGGCAAGGGGAGACCCTAACCTACAGCTCTGGGGCCAACGTCCTGACTTTC
-	TRBJ2-3	TRBV4-3	11	-	CASSQADTQYF	TGCGCCAGCAGCCAGGCAGATACGCAGTATTTT
-	TRBJ1-4	TRBV30	14	-	CAWRVQAGGEKLFF	TGTGCCTGGAGGGTTCAGGCGGGCGGTGAAAAACTGTTTTTT
TRBD1	TRBJ1-2	TRBV9	15	-	CASSSQTGLISGYTF	TGTGCCAGCAGCTCCCAGACAGGGCTTATAAGTGGCTACACCTTC
-	TRBJ2-2	TRBV30	16	-	CAWKVVGQLNTGELFF	TGTGCCTGGAAAGTAGTGGGTCAGCTGAACACCGGGGAGCTGTTTTTT
-	TRBJ1-1	TRBV5-1	13	-	CASSFLSHTEAFF	TGCGCCAGCAGCTTTTTGAGTCACACTGAAGCTTTCTTT
-	TRBJ2-7	TRBV12-3/TRBV12-4	13	-	CASSLQGSYEQYF	TGTGCCAGCAGTTTGCAGGGCTCCTACGAGCAGTACTTC
TRBD1	TRBJ1-1	TRBV5-4	15	-	CASSPTTRGSAEAFF	TGTGCCAGCAGCCCTACGACCAGGGGGAGTGCTGAAGCTTTCTTT
TRBD2	TRBJ2-3	TRBV7-2	17	-	CASSLPGLAGVSNTQYF	TGTGCCAGCAGCCTGCCAGGACTAGCGGGAGTGTCGAATACGCAGTATTTT
TRBD1	TRBJ2-5	TRBV10-3	15	-	CATRPGQGAGETQYF	TGTGCCACCCGCCCGGGACAGGGGGCGGGGGAGACCCAGTACTTC
TRBD1	TRBJ1-3	TRBV7-2	15	-	CASSSRTGAGNTIYF	TGTGCCAGCTCTTCCCGGACAGGGGCTGGAAACACCATATATTTT
-	TRBJ2-4	TRBV9	16	-	CASSVGGGSFKNIQYF	TGTGCCAGCAGCGTTGGGGGCGGTTCGTTCAAAAACATTCAGTACTTC
-	TRBJ2-3	TRBV6-5	15	-	CASSYSLLGVNTQYF	TGTGCCAGCAGTTACTCCCTATTAGGGGTGAATACGCAGTATTTT
-	TRBJ1-5	TRBV6-9	16	-	CASSYHVTVRNQPQHF	TGTGCCAGCAGTTATCATGTGACAGTCCGCAATCAGCCCCAGCATTTT
TRBD1	TRBJ2-5	TRBV6-6	16	-	CASSSQTAGGGETQYF	TGTGCCAGCAGTTCCCAAACGGCAGGGGGCGGAGAGACCCAGTACTTC